The 9 T cell receptor beta chains listed next were all sequenced from one sample in a study of shared clonotypes between healthy human individuals. Profiled with immunoSEQ multiplex PCR; TCRdb holds only in-frame clones, not every one. The data contain some 2,400,000 clones, approximately 96% of them singletons. Specimen: naive CD4+ T cells sorted from blood. The sample's subset: CD45RA+ positively selected. The receptors stem from a young man in good health.

The V gene is TRBV18, the J gene TRBJ2-2; unclear D gene. The V gene's germline CDR1 is KGHSH and CDR2 LQKENI. The V gene lost 6 bases and the J gene lost 5 bases, with 10 bases spanning the gap. There are 13 residues in the CDR3. The CDR3 reads CASSLMRTGELFF. As DNA, the CDR3 is TGTGCCAGCTCCCTGATGAGGACCGGGGAGCTGTTTTTT.

The V gene is TRBV2, the J gene TRBJ2-1, with 7 bases lining up with TRBD2. The CDR3 is 14 residues long. CDR1 SNHLY and CDR2 FYNNEI come from the germline V gene. The J segment lost 2 bases and the V segment lost 6 bases, leaving 4 bases of the junction unmatched. This CDR3 is CASRRAGTYNEQFF. The CDR3 coding sequence is TGTGCCAGCAGGAGAGCGGGGACCTACAATGAGCAGTTCTTC.

The V gene is TRBV7-9, the J gene TRBJ2-7; 10 nucleotides line up with TRBD1. From germline, CDR1 is SEHNR and CDR2 FQNEAQ (reference sequence). The CDR3 runs 15 residues. V lost 5 bases to trimming and J lost 5 bases; unmatched junction nucleotides: 9. The CDR3 DNA follows: TGTGCCAGCAGCCACTCCACGGGACAGGGGAACGAGCAGTACTTC. Its translation: CASSHSTGQGNEQYF.

This chain links TRBV19 with TRBJ1-2; 8 bases map to TRBD1. Germline V gives CDR1 LNHDA, CDR2 SQIVND (reference sequence). Losses at the gene ends were 1 base for V and 4 bases for J; bases not matched to a gene: 2. The CDR3 sequence is 14 residues long. CDR3: CASSIVGQGYGYTF. Here the CDR3 DNA reads TGTGCCAGTAGTATAGTTGGACAGGGCTATGGCTACACCTTC.

The J gene is TRBJ1-6, the V gene TRBV4-1; D is unclear. This CDR3 has 13 amino acids. Germline lookup yields CDR1 MGHRA and CDR2 YSYEKL. V lost 1 base to trimming and J lost 12 bases, with 10 bases between them. The CDR3 DNA is TGCGCCAGCAGCCAAGTATTGTTGCAACCCCTCCACTTT. It encodes CASSQVLLQPLHF.

J is TRBJ1-1 and V is TRBV7-9; 7 bases fit TRBD1. Looked up from germline, CDR1 is SEHNR and CDR2 is FQNEAQ (reference sequence). The CDR3 has 12 amino acids. Trimming cost V 4 bases and J 8 bases; bases outside gene matches: 4. The chain's CDR3 is CASSSRDSEAFF. DNA for the CDR3: TGTGCCAGCAGCTCCCGGGACAGCGAAGCTTTCTTT.

The genes are TRBV11-2 and TRBJ2-7; D not resolved. The CDR3 is 13 residues long. Trimming left V 5 bases short and J 1 base short, with 9 bases between. Germline V gene sequence: CDR1 SGHAT, CDR2 FQNNGV. In DNA, the CDR3 is TGTGCCAGCAGCCCCTTAAAGTCCTACGAGCAGTACTTC. As protein: CASSPLKSYEQYF. Variable domain in full (rest from reference TRBV11-2 and TRBJ2-7): EAGVAQSPRYKIIEKRQSVAFWCNPISGHATLYWYQQILGQGPKLLIQFQNNGVVDDSQLPKDRFSAERLKGVDSTLKIQPAKLEDSAVYLCASSPLKSYEQYFGPGTRLTVT.

This rearrangement joins TRBV14 to TRBJ1-6; no clear D. Looked up from germline, CDR1 is SGHDN and CDR2 is FVKESK. V lost 4 bases and J lost 8, with 9 bases in between. This CDR3 has 13 residues. CDR3 coding DNA: TGTGCCAGCAGCCTTATGTCGGATTCACCCCTCCACTTT. This encodes CASSLMSDSPLHF.

The CDR3 loop reads CAASPDGRSGNTIYF. The DNA of the CDR3 is TGTGCCGCAAGTCCGGACGGACGCTCTGGAAACACCATATATTTT. The J gene is TRBJ1-3, the V gene TRBV19, with D uncertain. The length of the CDR3 is 15 residues. Germline V gives CDR1 LNHDA, CDR2 SQIVND (reference sequence). Between the trimmed V and J ends, which lost 11 bases and 0 bases, there was a span of 17 bases.